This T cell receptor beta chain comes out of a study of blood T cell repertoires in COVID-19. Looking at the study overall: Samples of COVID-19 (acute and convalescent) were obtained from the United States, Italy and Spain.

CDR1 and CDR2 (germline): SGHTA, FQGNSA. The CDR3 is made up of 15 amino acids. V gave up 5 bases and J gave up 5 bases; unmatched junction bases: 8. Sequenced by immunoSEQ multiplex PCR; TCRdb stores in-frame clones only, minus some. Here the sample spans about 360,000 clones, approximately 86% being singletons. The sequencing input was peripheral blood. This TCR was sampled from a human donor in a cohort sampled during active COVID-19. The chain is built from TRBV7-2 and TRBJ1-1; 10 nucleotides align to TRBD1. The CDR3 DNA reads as TGTGCCAGCAGCCCACCGGGACAGGGGAGGACTGAAGCTTTCTTT. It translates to CASSPPGQGRTEAFF.